This T cell receptor (beta chain) was observed in a study of Ad26.COV2.S vaccination and SARS-CoV-2 variants. The V gene end was trimmed by 6 bases and the J gene end by 6 bases; junction bases not matched to a gene: 4. This CDR3 has 13 residues. Per the germline V gene, CDR1 is ENHRY and CDR2 is SYGVKD. Treatment denoted: over 15 received Ad26.COV2.S at low or high dose, single or two shots; roughly five received placebo; per-sample allocation not given. Day 63 after the first vaccine or placebo injection was the time point for sampling. In this sample, this clone turned up a few times. Only in-frame clones appear in the TCRdb table, and some are missing; sequencing was by immunoSEQ multiplex PCR. The top ten clones hold approximately 1.9% of a sample with about 400,000 clones, roughly 90% of them seen once.

The receptor was derived from a person between 18 and 65 years old who received the Ad26.COV2.S COVID-19 vaccine or a placebo. The sample here was peripheral blood, taken in a trial of Ad26.COV2.S vaccine versus placebo. This chain links TRBV10-3 with TRBJ2-7; 11 bases line up with TRBD1. Here the CDR3 reads CAIREGQGAEQYF. CDR3 DNA: TGTGCCATCAGGGAAGGACAGGGGGCCGAGCAGTACTTC.